These 28 T cell receptor beta chains came from one sample sequenced in a study of cytomegalovirus exposure and HLA in healthy donors. With 60 Vbeta and 13 Jbeta primers, the PCR was carried out. Assay used: immunoSEQ multiplex PCR; TCRdb lists only in-frame clones, some missing. This table holds about 120,000 clones, around 75% found once. Sample: PBMCs. The receptors were gathered from a woman aged 45-59 years in good health and CMV-seropositive.

The chain couples TRBV5-1 to TRBJ2-7, with 11 bases that match TRBD1. The trim removed 4 bases at V and 5 bases at J, leaving 11 bases unmatched. There are 16 residues in the CDR3. Per germline, CDR1 SGHRS and CDR2 YFSETQ. This chain's CDR3 is CASSPGQGARVHEQYF. The CDR3 DNA follows: TGCGCCAGCAGCCCCGGACAGGGGGCGCGAGTGCACGAGCAGTACTTC.

The gene calls are TRBV18 and TRBJ1-2; no firm D call. This CDR3 has 13 residues. Germline CDR1 KGHSH, CDR2 LQKENI. With 3 bases removed from V and 8 bases from J, the gap between germline ends came to 13 bases. In nucleotides, the CDR3 is TGTGCCAGCTCACCGGACCCGGCGGGGGGCTACACCTTC. It specifies CASSPDPAGGYTF.

V usage is TRBV27 and J usage is TRBJ1-1; the D is unclear. From germline, CDR1 is MNHEY and CDR2 SMNVEV (reference sequence). This CDR3 spans 13 amino acids. V gave up 0 bases and J gave up 0 bases, with 2 bases separating them. CDR3 DNA: TGTGCCAGCAGTTTATCCATGAACACTGAAGCTTTCTTT. Encoded protein: CASSLSMNTEAFF.

The chain employs TRBV30 and TRBJ1-5; D remains unclear. The CDR3 spans 13 residues. Germline CDR1 GTSNPN, CDR2 SVGIG (reference sequence). Trimming cost V 3 bases and J 4 bases, with 10 bases left between them. CDR3 DNA: TGTGCCTGGAGCCCAGGAGGGAATCAGCCCCAGCATTTT. Translating gives CAWSPGGNQPQHF.

This chain connects TRBV5-1 to TRBJ1-4; TRBD1 matches at 8 bases. The CDR3 sequence is 15 residues long. CDR1 is SGHRS, CDR2 YFSETQ, per germline. With 4 bases clipped from V and 5 bases from J, the junction kept 7 bases outside the gene matches. The CDR3 spells CASSLMGQENEKLFF. CDR3 DNA sequence: TGCGCCAGCAGCCTGATGGGACAGGAAAATGAAAAACTGTTTTTT.

This clone was seen a handful of times. The V call is TRBV30, the J call TRBJ1-4; 7 bases line up with TRBD1. The CDR3 runs to 14 residues. Per the germline V gene, CDR1 is GTSNPN and CDR2 is SVGIG (reference sequence). After removal of 5 bases from V and 0 bases from J, the junction contained 3 bases not matched to a gene. The CDR3 here is CAWGQGATNEKLFF. In nucleotides, the CDR3 is TGTGCCTGGGGGCAGGGGGCAACTAATGAAAAACTGTTTTTT.

The chain employs TRBV13 and TRBJ1-2, with D perhaps TRBD1 (6 bases). The V end was cut by 0 bases, the J end by 7 bases, with 9 bases between. Germline CDR1 is PRHDT and CDR2 is FYEKMQ (reference sequence). The CDR3 contains 13 residues. Here the CDR3 DNA reads TGTGCCAGCAGCTTAGGGGGGACACGTGGCTACACCTTC. It is translated as CASSLGGTRGYTF.

The J gene is TRBJ2-3, the V gene TRBV5-4, with TRBD2 identical over 7 bases. The CDR3 is made up of 15 amino acids. V lost 4 bases and J lost 1; bases outside the gene matches: 6. Germline lookup yields CDR1 SGHNT and CDR2 YYREEE (reference sequence). The chain's CDR3 is CASSHKTSGTDTQYF. The CDR3 region has the DNA TGTGCCAGCAGCCACAAAACTAGCGGCACAGATACGCAGTATTTT.

The rearrangement joins TRBV9 to TRBJ2-3; no clear D gene. V gave up 0 bases and J gave up 5 bases, with 7 bases separating them. This CDR3 comprises 13 residues. The germline V gene encodes CDR1 SGDLS and CDR2 YYNGEE. The CDR3 DNA follows: TGTGCCAGCAGCGTAGCGAGCTTAGATACGCAGTATTTT. This codes for CASSVASLDTQYF.

The rearrangement joins TRBV5-1 to TRBJ2-3; D gene uncertain. The V end was cut by 0 bases, the J end by 5 bases, with 13 bases between. CDR3 length: 15 residues. Germline assignment: CDR1 SGHRS and CDR2 YFSETQ. The DNA of the CDR3 is TGCGCCAGCAGCTTGGGTGTCCAGTCAAGAGATACGCAGTATTTT. The encoded protein is CASSLGVQSRDTQYF.

V gene TRBV9 combines with J gene TRBJ2-3; D is possibly TRBD2 (5 bases). Germline V lookup: CDR1 SGDLS, CDR2 YYNGEE. V shed 0 bases and J shed 2 bases, with 7 bases lying between them. The CDR3 is 14 residues long. The CDR3 nucleotides read TGTGCCAGCAGCGTAGCCGGGAACACAGATACGCAGTATTTT. This sequence encodes CASSVAGNTDTQYF.

This chain links TRBV2 with TRBJ2-7; 9 positions agree with TRBD1. Losses at the gene ends were 1 base for V and 4 bases for J; bases not matched to a gene: 17. The CDR3 contains 19 residues. In germline, CDR1 is SNHLY, CDR2 FYNNEI. DNA of the CDR3: TGTGCCAGCAGTGAAGAAGACGCCCCGACAGGGGGAGGGCTATACGAGCAGTACTTC. Translation gives CASSEEDAPTGGGLYEQYF.

This sequence joins TRBV23-1 and TRBJ1-5; 8 positions match TRBD1. TRBV23-1 is given ORF status, its function remaining uncertain. The CDR3 length is 16 residues. V lost 0 bases and J lost 6; bases outside the gene matches: 7. The DNA of the CDR3 is TGCGCCAGCAGTCAATCGCAGGGGGCCAACGGTCAGCCCCAGCATTTT. This gives the protein CASSQSQGANGQPQHF.

DNA of the CDR3: TGTGCCAGCAGCTTTAGCGGGGGGTTCTCCTACGAGCAGTACTTC. This sequence encodes CASSFSGGFSYEQYF. The chain links TRBV7-2 to TRBJ2-7; 10 bases align to TRBD2. The germline gives CDR1 SGHTA, CDR2 FQGNSA. The CDR3 extends over 15 amino acids. J was trimmed by 0 bases and V by 3 bases; bases with no gene match: 2.

This clone was seen once. The V and J genes are TRBV7-2 and TRBJ1-1; D is unclear. Germline V gene lookup returns CDR1 SGHTA and CDR2 FQGNSA. The ends were cut back, 1 base at V and 5 bases at J, with 11 bases in the middle. CDR3 length: 14 amino acids. CDR3 in DNA: TGTGCCAGCAGCTTAGGAGGGAGGGAGACTGAAGCTTTCTTT. Protein sequence: CASSLGGRETEAFF.

This chain links TRBV5-1 with TRBJ2-7, with D perhaps matching TRBD2 (5 bases). Trimming took 0 bases from V and 3 from J, leaving 16 bases between them. This CDR3 is built from 16 residues. Looked up from germline, CDR1 is SGHRS and CDR2 is YFSETQ. The CDR3, as DNA: TGCGCCAGCAGCTTGGGTGGACGGGGAACTTACTACGAGCAGTACTTC. Its translation: CASSLGGRGTYYEQYF.

The gene calls are TRBV5-4 and TRBJ2-5, with 10 bases lining up with TRBD1. This CDR3 has 15 residues. CDR1 is SGHNT and CDR2 is YYREEE in the germline V gene (reference sequence). V shed 2 bases, J shed 5 bases, and the junction held 6 bases outside the gene matches. The CDR3 DNA follows: TGTGCCAGCAGCTTCGACAGGGGGCTTGGTGAGACCCAGTACTTC. Amino acids: CASSFDRGLGETQYF. Based on the CDR3 plus reference TRBV5-4 and TRBJ2-5, the full variable domain is ETGVTQSPTHLIKTRGQQVTLRCSSQSGHNTVSWYQQALGQGPQFIFQYYREEENGRGNFPPRFSGLQFPNYSSELNVNALELDDSALYLCASSFDRGLGETQYFGPGTRLLVL.

The rearrangement joins TRBV19 to TRBJ2-7, with 7 positions matching TRBD1. The CDR3 is 13 residues long. Trimming at V came to 1 base and at J to 5 bases, leaving 2 bases not matched to a gene. Germline assignment: CDR1 LNHDA and CDR2 SQIVND (reference sequence). In nucleotides, the CDR3 is TGTGCCAGTAGTATAGTGGGGACAGACGAGCAGTACTTC. This sequence encodes CASSIVGTDEQYF.

The chain carries TRBV6-5 and TRBJ1-5; the match to TRBD1 covers 7 bases. This CDR3 region has 13 residues. Germline trimming cut 5 bases from V and 9 bases from J; bases unmatched to any gene: 7. Looked up from germline, CDR1 is MNHEY and CDR2 is SVGAGI. The DNA for the CDR3 is TGTGCCAGCAGTCCTCAGGGGGTAGGGCCCCAGCATTTT. Translating gives CASSPQGVGPQHF.

This clone was seen more than once but under ten times. The chain joins TRBV4-2 to TRBJ1-5, with 9 bases that match TRBD1. Germline CDR1 reads LGHNA; CDR2 reads YNFKEQ. This CDR3 contains 15 residues. V trimming: 0 bases; J trimming: 6 bases; junction bases outside the gene matches: 3. CDR3 bases: TGTGCCAGCAGCCAAGACGGACAGGGGAGTCAGCCCCAGCATTTT. Protein: CASSQDGQGSQPQHF.

In its sample, this clone was seen once. The CDR3 loop reads CASSPGQASQETQYF. The CDR3 DNA is TGCGCCAGCAGCCCAGGACAGGCCTCCCAAGAGACCCAGTACTTC. J is TRBJ2-5 and V is TRBV4-1; 7 positions agree with TRBD1. There are 15 residues in the CDR3. The germline CDR1 and CDR2 sequences are MGHRA and YSYEKL. J gave up 1 base and V 4 bases, and 6 bases lay outside the gene matches.

This clone was seen only a few times. This rearrangement joins TRBV2 to TRBJ2-3; 9 bases agree with TRBD2. CDR1 is SNHLY, CDR2 FYNNEI, per germline. The CDR3 extends over 15 amino acids. Trimming cost V 3 bases and J 5 bases; bases outside gene matches: 6. This chain's CDR3 is CASSESSGVVDTQYF. In DNA, the CDR3 is TGTGCCAGCAGTGAGTCTAGCGGGGTCGTAGATACGCAGTATTTT. Using reference TRBV2 and TRBJ2-3 for the parts outside the CDR3, the full variable domain is EPEVTQTPSHQVTQMGQEVILRCVPISNHLYFYWYRQILGQKVEFLVSFYNNEISEKSEIFDDQFSVERPDGSNFTLKIRSTKLEDSAMYFCASSESSGVVDTQYFGPGTRLTVL.

The chain is built from TRBV4-1 and TRBJ2-3, with D perhaps TRBD1 (6 bases). The germline CDR1 and CDR2 sequences are MGHRA and YSYEKL. Trimming took 3 bases from V and 4 from J, leaving 23 bases between them. CDR3 length: 18 residues. The CDR3: CASSHASGGGARADTQYF. CDR3 DNA: TGCGCCAGCAGCCATGCCTCGGGTGGGGGCGCCAGGGCAGATACGCAGTATTTT.

The chain links TRBV15 to TRBJ2-2; D is possibly TRBD1 (6 bases). V was shortened by 6 bases and J by 1 base, with 9 bases between the two germline ends. In germline, CDR1 is LNHNV, CDR2 YYDKDF (reference sequence). The CDR3 has 14 amino acids. The CDR3 loop reads CATRNRENTGELFF. In DNA, the CDR3 is TGTGCCACCAGAAACAGGGAGAACACCGGGGAGCTGTTTTTT. Full variable domain (outside the CDR3, taken from reference TRBV15 and TRBJ2-2): DAMVIQNPRYQVTQFGKPVTLSCSQTLNHNVMYWYQQKSSQAPKLLFHYYDKDFNNEADTPDNFQSRRPNTSFCFLDIRSPGLGDTAMYLCATRNRENTGELFFGEGSRLTVL.

J is TRBJ2-7 and V is TRBV6-1; 8 bases are shared with TRBD2. V lost 2 bases to trimming and J lost 12 bases; unmatched junction nucleotides: 12. This CDR3 contains 14 residues. Germline loops: CDR1 MNHNS, CDR2 SASEGT. CDR3 sequence (DNA): TGTGCCAGCAGTGAACAGGGTAGCGGGGACCGGCGGTACTTC. This translates into CASSEQGSGDRRYF.

This clone showed up just a few times. This chain joins TRBV19 and TRBJ1-1, with TRBD1 matching over 7 bases. The CDR3 length is 15 residues. The V and J ends lost 8 bases and 4 bases, in that order; junction bases with no gene match: 13. CDR1 and CDR2 from the germline V gene are LNHDA and SQIVND (reference sequence). The CDR3 DNA reads as TGTGCCAGTTACGAGACAGGGATGTTCGGCACTGAAGCTTTCTTT. It yields the protein CASYETGMFGTEAFF. The whole variable domain, filled in from reference TRBV19 and TRBJ1-1, reads DGGITQSPKYLFRKEGQNVTLSCEQNLNHDAMYWYRQDPGQGLRLIYYSQIVNDFQKGDIAEGYSVSREKKESFPLTVTSAQKNPTAFYLCASYETGMFGTEAFFGQGTRLTVV.

This sequence joins TRBV7-2 and TRBJ2-7; possible D gene TRBD1, 6 bases. The ends were cut back, 6 bases at V and 2 bases at J, with 14 bases in the middle. CDR3 size: 14 residues. Germline CDR1 reads SGHTA; CDR2 reads FQGNSA. DNA for the CDR3: TGTGCCAGCAGTAAACAGGCAGGGGCCTACGAGCAGTACTTC. Protein: CASSKQAGAYEQYF. Full variable domain (missing parts from reference TRBV7-2 and TRBJ2-7): GAGVSQSPSNKVTEKGKDVELRCDPISGHTALYWYRQSLGQGLEFLIYFQGNSAPDKSGLPSDRFSAERTGGSVSTLTIQRTQQEDSAVYLCASSKQAGAYEQYFGPGTRLTVT.

The chain has TRBV7-9 and TRBJ1-4; a possible D gene is TRBD1 (6 bases). This CDR3 is 15 amino acids long. Trimming removed 3 bases from V and 4 bases from J, with 12 bases in between. Per the germline V gene, CDR1 is SEHNR and CDR2 is FQNEAQ (reference sequence). The CDR3 DNA is TGTGCCAGCAGCTTTGGACAGAGGGGTAATGAAAAACTGTTTTTT. Translation gives CASSFGQRGNEKLFF.